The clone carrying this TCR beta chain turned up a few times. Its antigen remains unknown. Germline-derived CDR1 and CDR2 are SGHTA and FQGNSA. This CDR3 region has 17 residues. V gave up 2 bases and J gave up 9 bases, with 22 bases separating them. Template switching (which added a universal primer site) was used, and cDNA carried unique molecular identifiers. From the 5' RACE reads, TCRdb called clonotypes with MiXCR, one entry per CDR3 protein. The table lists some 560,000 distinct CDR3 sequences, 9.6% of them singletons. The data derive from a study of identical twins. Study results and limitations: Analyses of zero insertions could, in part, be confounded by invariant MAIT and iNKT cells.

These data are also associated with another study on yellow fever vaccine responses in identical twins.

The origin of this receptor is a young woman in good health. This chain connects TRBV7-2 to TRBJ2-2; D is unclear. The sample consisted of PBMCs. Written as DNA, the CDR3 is TGTGCCAGCAGCTTACGGCAGTGGGATTTGGCTACCTGGGAGCTGTTTTTT. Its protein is CASSLRQWDLATWELFF. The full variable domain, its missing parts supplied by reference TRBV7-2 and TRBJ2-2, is GAGVSQSPSNKVTEKGKDVELRCDPISGHTALYWYRQSLGQGLEFLIYFQGNSAPDKSGLPSDRFSAERTGGSVSTLTIQRTQQEDSAVYLCASSLRQWDLATWELFFGEGSRLTVL.